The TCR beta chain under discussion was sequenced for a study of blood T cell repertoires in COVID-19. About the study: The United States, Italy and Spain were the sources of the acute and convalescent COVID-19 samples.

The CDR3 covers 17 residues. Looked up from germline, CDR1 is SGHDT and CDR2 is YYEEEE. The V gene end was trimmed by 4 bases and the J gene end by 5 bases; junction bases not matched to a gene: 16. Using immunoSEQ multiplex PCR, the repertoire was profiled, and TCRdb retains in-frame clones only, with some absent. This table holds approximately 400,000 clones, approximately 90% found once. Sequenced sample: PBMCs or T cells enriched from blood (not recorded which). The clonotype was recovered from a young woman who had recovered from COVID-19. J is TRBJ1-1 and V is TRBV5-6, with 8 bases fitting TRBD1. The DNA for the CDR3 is TGTGCCAGCAGCCCCGGGACAGGTTTTATGGGATGGACTGAAGCTTTCTTT. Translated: CASSPGTGFMGWTEAFF.